This T cell receptor beta chain was obtained from a study of cytomegalovirus exposure and HLA in healthy donors. The count of this clone is one. Its antigen remains unknown. A junction boundary mismatches the germline segment, possibly from a read error. General study results and limits: Some TCR beta chains (around 160 of them) were listed as cytomegalovirus-associated. The authors assumed roughly uniform sequencing depth across donors for presence/absence analyses.

A multiplex PCR was run with 60 Vbeta primers and 13 Jbeta primers. Source study methods: Later, an analysis found about 77 million unique TCR beta chains, and 8.5 million to 14 million of these were shared. TCRdb's copy holds only in-frame clones and misses some; the assay was immunoSEQ multiplex PCR. V and J calls and clone size are given by that table; D and trimming were obtained from the DNA. The sample shows 200,000 to 300,000 clones, around four fifths of them seen only once. The TCR originated in a woman aged 40-49 years in good health and CMV-seropositive. Material: PBMCs.

The CDR3 DNA reads TGCGCCAGCAGCTTGGCACTAGCGGGAGTCGCGGGCCGGGTCTTC. Translated, it gives CASSLALAGVAGRVF. This rearrangement joins TRBV5-1 to TRBJ2-1, with 11 bases fitting TRBD2. Germline CDR1 SGHRS, CDR2 YFSETQ. This CDR3 contains 15 residues.